The present TCR beta chain was sequenced within a study of regulatory T cells in long-lasting Graves disease. Notes on the study in general: Clonotypes that were public and shared totalled fewer than 3,500 in persistent patients versus about 1,000 in new patients.

CDR1 and CDR2 (germline): KGHDR, SFDVKD. The ends lost 10 bases at V and 1 base at J; junction bases unmatched: 5. The CDR3 covers 14 residues. In building TCR beta libraries, iRepertoire HTBI primers were used together with Arm-PCR of CDR3 regions. A single record per CDR3 protein comes from TCRdb applying MiXCR to the multiplex PCR reads. The profile shows roughly 420,000 distinct CDR3 sequences, around 17% of them singletons. This clonotype was recorded a few times. Its target is not known. Time point in this sample: newly diagnosed GD, antithyroid drugs for less than 3 months. From PBMCs, RNA was extracted and then used to make the TCR library. These data were likewise used in another study, on T cells in Graves' hyperthyroidism and ophthalmopathy. That source notes: Most thyroid-expanded clonotypes above 0.001 were also found in blood. The model identified upcoming ophthalmopathy a median approximately 6.5 months ahead of onset.

The clonotype comes from a woman aged 25-40 years with Graves disease. Sample: peripheral blood mononuclear cells (PBMCs), taken at new diagnosis, from a patient treated with antithyroid drugs. This chain links TRBV24-1 with TRBJ2-2; 7 nucleotides match TRBD2. CDR3 in DNA: TGTGCCACGGCACGCGGGAGGAACACCGGGGAGCTGTTTTTT. It specifies CATARGRNTGELFF.